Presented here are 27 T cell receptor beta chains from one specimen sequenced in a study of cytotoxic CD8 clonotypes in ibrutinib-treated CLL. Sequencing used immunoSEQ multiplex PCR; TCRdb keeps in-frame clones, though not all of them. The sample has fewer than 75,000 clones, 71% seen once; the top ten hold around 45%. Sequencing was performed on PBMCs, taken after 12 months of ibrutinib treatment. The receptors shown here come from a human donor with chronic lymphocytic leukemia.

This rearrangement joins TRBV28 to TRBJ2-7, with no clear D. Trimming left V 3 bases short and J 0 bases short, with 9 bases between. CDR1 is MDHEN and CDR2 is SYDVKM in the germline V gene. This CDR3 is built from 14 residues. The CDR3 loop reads CASSFQASSYEQYF. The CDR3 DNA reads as TGTGCCAGCAGTTTCCAGGCCAGCTCCTACGAGCAGTACTTC. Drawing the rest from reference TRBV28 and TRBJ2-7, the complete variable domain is DVKVTQSSRYLVKRTGEKVFLECVQDMDHENMFWYRQDPGLGLRLIYFSYDVKMKEKGDIPEGYSVSREKKERFSLILESASTNQTSMYLCASSFQASSYEQYFGPGTRLTVT.

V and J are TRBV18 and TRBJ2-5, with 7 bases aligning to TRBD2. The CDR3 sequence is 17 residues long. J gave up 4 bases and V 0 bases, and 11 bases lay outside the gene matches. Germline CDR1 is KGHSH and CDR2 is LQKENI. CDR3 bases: TGTGCCAGCTCACCACCGCTCTTCCGCGGGGAGGGAGAGACCCAGTACTTC. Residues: CASSPPLFRGEGETQYF.

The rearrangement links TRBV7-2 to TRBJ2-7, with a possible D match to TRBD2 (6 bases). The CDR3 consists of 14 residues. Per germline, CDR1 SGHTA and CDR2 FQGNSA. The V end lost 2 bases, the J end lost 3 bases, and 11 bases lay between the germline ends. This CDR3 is CASSLTAGNYEQYF. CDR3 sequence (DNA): TGTGCCAGCAGCTTAACGGCGGGGAACTACGAGCAGTACTTC.

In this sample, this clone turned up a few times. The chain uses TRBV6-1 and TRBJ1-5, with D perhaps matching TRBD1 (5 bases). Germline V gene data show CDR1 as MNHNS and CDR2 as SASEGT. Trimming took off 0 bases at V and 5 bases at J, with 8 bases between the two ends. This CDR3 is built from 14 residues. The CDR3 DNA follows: TGTGCCAGCAGTGAAGCGTCAGGGCATCAGCCCCAGCATTTT. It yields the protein CASSEASGHQPQHF.

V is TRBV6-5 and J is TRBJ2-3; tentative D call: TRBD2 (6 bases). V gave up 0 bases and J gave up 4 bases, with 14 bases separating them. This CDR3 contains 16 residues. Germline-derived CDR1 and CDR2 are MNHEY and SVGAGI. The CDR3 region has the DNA TGTGCCAGCAGTTACTCGAGATCGGGACTCGCAGATACGCAGTATTTT. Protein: CASSYSRSGLADTQYF.

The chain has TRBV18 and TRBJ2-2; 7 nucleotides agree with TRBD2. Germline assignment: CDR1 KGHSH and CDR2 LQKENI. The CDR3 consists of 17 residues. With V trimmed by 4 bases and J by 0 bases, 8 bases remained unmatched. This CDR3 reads CASSQKGLAANTGELFF. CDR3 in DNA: TGTGCCAGCTCACAGAAGGGCCTAGCGGCGAACACCGGGGAGCTGTTTTTT.

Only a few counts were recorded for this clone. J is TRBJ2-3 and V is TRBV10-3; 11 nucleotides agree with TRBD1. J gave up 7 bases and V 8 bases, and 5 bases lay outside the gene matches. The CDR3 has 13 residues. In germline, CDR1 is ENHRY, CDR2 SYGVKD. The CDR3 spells CAILRDRGNTQYF. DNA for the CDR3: TGTGCCATCCTCCGGGACAGGGGGAATACGCAGTATTTT.

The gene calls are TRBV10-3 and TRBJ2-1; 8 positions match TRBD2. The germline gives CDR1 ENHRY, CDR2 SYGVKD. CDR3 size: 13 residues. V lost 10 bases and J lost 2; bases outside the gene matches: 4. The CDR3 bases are TGTGCCACCGGGGGGGATCCCTACAATGAGCAGTTCTTC. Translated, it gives CATGGDPYNEQFF.

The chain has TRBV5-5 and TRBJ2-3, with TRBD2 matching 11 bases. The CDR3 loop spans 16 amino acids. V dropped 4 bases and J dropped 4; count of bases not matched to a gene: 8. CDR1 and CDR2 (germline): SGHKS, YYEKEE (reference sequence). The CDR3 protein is CASSPKLAGVSDTQYF. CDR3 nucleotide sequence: TGTGCCAGCAGCCCTAAACTAGCGGGAGTTTCAGATACGCAGTATTTT.

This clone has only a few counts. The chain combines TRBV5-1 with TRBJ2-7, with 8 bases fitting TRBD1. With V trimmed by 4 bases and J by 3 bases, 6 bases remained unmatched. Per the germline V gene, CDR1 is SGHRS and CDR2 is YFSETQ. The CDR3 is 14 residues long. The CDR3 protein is CASSPVGQDYEQYF. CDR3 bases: TGCGCCAGCAGCCCGGTGGGACAGGACTACGAGCAGTACTTC.

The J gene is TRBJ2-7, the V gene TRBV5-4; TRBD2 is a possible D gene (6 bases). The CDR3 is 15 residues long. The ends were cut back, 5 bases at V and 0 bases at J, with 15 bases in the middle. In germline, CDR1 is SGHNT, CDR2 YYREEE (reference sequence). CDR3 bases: TGTGCCAGCAGTTACCGGGACTTTAGCTCCTACGAGCAGTACTTC. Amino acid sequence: CASSYRDFSSYEQYF.

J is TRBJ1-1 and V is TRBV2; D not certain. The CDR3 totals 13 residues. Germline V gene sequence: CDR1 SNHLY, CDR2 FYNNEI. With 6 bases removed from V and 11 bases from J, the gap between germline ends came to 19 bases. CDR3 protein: CASRAEIGRYAFF. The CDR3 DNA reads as TGTGCCAGCAGGGCGGAAATAGGACGGTACGCTTTCTTT.

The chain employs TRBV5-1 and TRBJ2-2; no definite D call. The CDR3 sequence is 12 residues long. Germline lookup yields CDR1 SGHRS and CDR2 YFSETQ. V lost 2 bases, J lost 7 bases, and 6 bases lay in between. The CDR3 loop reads CASSFLGGELFF. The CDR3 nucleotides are TGCGCCAGCAGCTTTTTAGGCGGGGAGCTGTTTTTT.

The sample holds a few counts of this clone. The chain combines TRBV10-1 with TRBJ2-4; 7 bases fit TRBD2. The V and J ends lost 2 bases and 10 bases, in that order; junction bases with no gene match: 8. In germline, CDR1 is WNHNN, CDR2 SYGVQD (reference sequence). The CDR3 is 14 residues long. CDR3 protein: CASSEASGSPIQYF. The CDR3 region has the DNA TGCGCCAGCAGTGAGGCTAGCGGTAGCCCTATTCAGTACTTC.

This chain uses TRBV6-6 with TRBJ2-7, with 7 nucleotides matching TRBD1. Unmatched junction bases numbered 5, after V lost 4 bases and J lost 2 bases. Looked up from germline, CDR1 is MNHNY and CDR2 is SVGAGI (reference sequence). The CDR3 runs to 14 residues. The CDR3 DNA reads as TGTGCCAGCAGTTTGGACAGGCCTACCTACGAGCAGTACTTC. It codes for CASSLDRPTYEQYF.

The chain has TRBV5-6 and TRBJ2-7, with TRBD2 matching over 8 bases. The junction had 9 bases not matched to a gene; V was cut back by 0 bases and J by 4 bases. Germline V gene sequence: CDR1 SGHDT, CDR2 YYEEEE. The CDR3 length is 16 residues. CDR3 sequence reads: CASSLGVREVGYEQYF. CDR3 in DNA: TGTGCCAGCAGCTTGGGGGTGCGGGAGGTAGGTTACGAGCAGTACTTC.

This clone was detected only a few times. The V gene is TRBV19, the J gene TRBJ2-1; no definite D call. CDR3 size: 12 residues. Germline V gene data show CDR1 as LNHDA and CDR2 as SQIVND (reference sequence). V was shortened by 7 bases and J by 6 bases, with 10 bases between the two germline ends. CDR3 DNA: TGTGCCAGTACTCATTCCCGCAATGAGCAGTTCTTC. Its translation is CASTHSRNEQFF.

Written as DNA, the CDR3 is TGTGCCAGTACCACGGGACGCACACACGACAATGAGCAGTTCTTC. This sequence encodes CASTTGRTHDNEQFF. The chain has TRBV19 and TRBJ2-1; perhaps D is TRBD1 or TRBD2 (5 bases each). The V gene lost 7 bases and the J gene lost 5 bases, with 18 bases spanning the gap. The germline CDR1 and CDR2 sequences are LNHDA and SQIVND (reference sequence). The CDR3 is made up of 15 amino acids.

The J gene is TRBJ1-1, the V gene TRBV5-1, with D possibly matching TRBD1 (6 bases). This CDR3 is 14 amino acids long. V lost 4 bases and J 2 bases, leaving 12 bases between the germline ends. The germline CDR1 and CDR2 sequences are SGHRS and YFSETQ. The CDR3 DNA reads TGCGCCAGCAGCAGTACAGGGTCTAACACTGAAGCTTTCTTT. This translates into CASSSTGSNTEAFF.

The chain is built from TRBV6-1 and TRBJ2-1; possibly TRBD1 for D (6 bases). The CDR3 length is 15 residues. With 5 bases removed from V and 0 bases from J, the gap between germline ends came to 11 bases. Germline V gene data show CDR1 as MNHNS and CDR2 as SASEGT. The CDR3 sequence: CASSPQGISYNEQFF. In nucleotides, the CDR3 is TGTGCCAGCAGTCCCCAGGGGATCTCCTACAATGAGCAGTTCTTC.

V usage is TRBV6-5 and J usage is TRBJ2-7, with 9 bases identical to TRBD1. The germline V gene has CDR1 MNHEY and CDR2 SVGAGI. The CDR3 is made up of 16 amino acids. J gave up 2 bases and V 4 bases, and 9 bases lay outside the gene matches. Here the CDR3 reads CASSSLQGAKAYEQYF. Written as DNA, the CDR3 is TGTGCCAGCAGTTCCTTACAGGGGGCGAAGGCCTACGAGCAGTACTTC.

CDR3 bases: TGTGCCACCACCCCTTTTCTGGATACCGGGGAGCTGTTTTTT. Translated: CATTPFLDTGELFF. The rearrangement uses TRBV7-2 and TRBJ2-2; unclear D gene. This CDR3 has 14 amino acids. Trimming took off 10 bases at V and 5 bases at J, with 17 bases between the two ends. Germline-derived CDR1 and CDR2 are SGHTA and FQGNSA.

The chain's CDR3 is CASSLVGTVGQFF. Here the CDR3 DNA reads TGTGCCAGCAGCTTAGTCGGGACAGTAGGGCAGTTCTTC. The chain uses TRBV7-2 and TRBJ2-1; 7 bases align to TRBD1. Per germline, CDR1 SGHTA and CDR2 FQGNSA. The CDR3 length is 13 residues. Trimming cost V 1 base and J 12 bases; bases outside gene matches: 6.

CDR3 sequence (DNA): TGTGCCAGCAGCCGCCCAGGGGAGGTTATTTCCCATGAGCAGTTCTTC. Translating it yields CASSRPGEVISHEQFF. The chain recombines TRBV28 with TRBJ2-1; D may correspond to TRBD1 or TRBD2 (6 bases each). The CDR3 is 16 amino acids. Trimming removed 6 bases from V and 8 bases from J, with 23 bases in between. Germline V gives CDR1 MDHEN, CDR2 SYDVKM.

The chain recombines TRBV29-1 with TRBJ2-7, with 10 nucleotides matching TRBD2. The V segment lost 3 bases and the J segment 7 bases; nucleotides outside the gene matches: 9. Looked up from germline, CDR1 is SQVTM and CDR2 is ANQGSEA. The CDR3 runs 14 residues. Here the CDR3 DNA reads TGCAGCGTTGACCCCAGCGGACTAGCGGTAGAGCAGTACTTC. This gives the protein CSVDPSGLAVEQYF.

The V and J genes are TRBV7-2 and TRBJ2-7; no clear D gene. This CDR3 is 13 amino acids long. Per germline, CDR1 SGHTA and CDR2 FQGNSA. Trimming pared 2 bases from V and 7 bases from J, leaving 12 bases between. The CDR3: CASSLRARGEQYF. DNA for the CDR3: TGTGCCAGCAGCTTACGCGCCCGTGGGGAGCAGTACTTC.

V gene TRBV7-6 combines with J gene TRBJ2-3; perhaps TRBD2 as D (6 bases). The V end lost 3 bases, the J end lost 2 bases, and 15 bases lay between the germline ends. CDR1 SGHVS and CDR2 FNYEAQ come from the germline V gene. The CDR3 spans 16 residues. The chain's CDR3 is CASSFRPSALTDTQYF. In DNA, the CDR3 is TGTGCCAGCAGCTTTCGGCCTAGCGCCCTCACAGATACGCAGTATTTT. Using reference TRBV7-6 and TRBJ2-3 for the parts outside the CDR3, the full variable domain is GAGVSQSPRYKVTKRGQDVALRCDPISGHVSLYWYRQALGQGPEFLTYFNYEAQQDKSGLPNDRFSAERPEGSISTLTIQRTEQRDSAMYRCASSFRPSALTDTQYFGPGTRLTVL.